This entry concerns a single T cell receptor (beta chain). The antigen is not known. This specimen comes from a study of PD-1 blockade in classical Hodgkin lymphoma. V was clipped by 7 bases and J by 6 bases; unmatched bases: 8. Per germline, CDR1 ENHRY and CDR2 SYGVKD. This CDR3 region has 13 residues. There was relapse after autologous stem cell transplantation in every patient, and there was variation in brentuximab vedotin exposure. Clones were read by immunoSEQ multiplex PCR, and TCRdb kept only the in-frame ones, dropping some. The sample consists of some 39,000 clones, about nine tenths of them appearing once. Study-level points and caveats: Newly diagnosed patients were reported to exhibit reduced baseline TCR diversity relative to healthy donors.

The sequenced sample was peripheral blood mononuclear cells (PBMCs), obtained at baseline. This clonotype was sampled from a human donor with classical Hodgkin lymphoma. The chain recombines TRBV10-3 with TRBJ1-2; 7 bases match TRBD1. DNA of the CDR3: TGTGCCATCAACAGACAGGGAAGGGATGGCTACACCTTC. Translating gives CAINRQGRDGYTF.